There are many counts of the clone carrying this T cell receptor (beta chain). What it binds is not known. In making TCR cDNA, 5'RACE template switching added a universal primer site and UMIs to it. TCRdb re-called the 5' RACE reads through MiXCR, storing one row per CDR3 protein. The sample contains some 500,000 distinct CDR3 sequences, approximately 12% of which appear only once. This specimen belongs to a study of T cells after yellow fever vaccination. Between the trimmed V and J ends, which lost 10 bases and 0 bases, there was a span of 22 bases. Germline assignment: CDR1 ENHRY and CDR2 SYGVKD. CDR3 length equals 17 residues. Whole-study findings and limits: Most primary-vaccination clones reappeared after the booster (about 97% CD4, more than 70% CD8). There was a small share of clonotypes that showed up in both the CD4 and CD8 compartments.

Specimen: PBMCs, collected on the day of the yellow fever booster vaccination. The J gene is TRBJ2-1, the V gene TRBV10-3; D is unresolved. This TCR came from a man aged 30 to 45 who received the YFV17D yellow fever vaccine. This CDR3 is CATKSVRGESSYNEQFF. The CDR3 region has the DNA TGTGCCACTAAAAGCGTCCGTGGGGAAAGCTCCTACAATGAGCAGTTCTTC.